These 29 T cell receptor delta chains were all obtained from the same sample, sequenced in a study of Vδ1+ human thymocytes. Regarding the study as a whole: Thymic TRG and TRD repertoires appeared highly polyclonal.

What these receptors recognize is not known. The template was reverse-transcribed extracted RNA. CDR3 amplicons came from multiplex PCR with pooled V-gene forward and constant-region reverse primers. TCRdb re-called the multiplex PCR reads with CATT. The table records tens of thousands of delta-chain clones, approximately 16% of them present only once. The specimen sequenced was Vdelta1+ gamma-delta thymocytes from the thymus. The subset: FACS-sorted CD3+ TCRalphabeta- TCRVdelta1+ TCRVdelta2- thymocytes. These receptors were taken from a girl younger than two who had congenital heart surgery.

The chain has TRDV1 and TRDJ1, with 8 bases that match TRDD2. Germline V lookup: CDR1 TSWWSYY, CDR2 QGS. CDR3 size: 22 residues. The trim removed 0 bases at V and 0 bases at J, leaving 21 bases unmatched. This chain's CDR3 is CALGELPPDFLQKGLYTDKLIF. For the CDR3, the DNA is TGTGCTCTTGGGGAACTACCCCCCGACTTCCTACAAAAAGGCCTCTACACCGATAAACTCATCTTT.

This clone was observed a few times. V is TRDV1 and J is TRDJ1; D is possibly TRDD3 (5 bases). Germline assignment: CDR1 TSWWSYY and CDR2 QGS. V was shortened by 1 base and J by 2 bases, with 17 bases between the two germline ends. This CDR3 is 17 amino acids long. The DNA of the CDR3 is TGTGCTCTTGGGGAACCTAGGGGGTCAGGTGATACCGATAAACTCATCTTT. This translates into CALGEPRGSGDTDKLIF.

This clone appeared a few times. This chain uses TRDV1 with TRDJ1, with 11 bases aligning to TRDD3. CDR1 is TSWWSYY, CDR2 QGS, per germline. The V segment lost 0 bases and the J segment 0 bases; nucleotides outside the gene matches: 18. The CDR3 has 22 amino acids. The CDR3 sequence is CALGELVILGGYAISYTDKLIF. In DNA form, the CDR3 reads TGTGCTCTTGGGGAACTAGTCATCCTTGGGGGATACGCTATTTCGTACACCGATAAACTCATCTTT.

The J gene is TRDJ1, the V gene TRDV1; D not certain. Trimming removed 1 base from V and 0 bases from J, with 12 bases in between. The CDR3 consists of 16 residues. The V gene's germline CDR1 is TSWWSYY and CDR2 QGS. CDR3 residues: CALGEPPSEYTDKLIF. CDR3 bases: TGTGCTCTTGGGGAACCCCCGTCGGAGTACACCGATAAACTCATCTTT.

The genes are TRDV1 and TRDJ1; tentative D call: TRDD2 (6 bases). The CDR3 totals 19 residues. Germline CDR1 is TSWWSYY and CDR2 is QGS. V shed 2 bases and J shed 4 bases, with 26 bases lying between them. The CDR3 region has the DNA TGTGCTCTTGGGGAAATGCGAACTTCCTCGGGTTCGGGACACGATAAACTCATCTTT. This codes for CALGEMRTSSGSGHDKLIF.

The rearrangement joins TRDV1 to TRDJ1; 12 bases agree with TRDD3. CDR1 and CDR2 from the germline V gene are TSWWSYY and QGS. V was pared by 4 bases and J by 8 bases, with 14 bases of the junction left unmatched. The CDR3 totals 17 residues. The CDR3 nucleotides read TGTGCTCTTGGGGGTGGCCTTCCTCTGGGGGATACGGAGAAACTCATCTTT. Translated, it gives CALGGGLPLGDTEKLIF.

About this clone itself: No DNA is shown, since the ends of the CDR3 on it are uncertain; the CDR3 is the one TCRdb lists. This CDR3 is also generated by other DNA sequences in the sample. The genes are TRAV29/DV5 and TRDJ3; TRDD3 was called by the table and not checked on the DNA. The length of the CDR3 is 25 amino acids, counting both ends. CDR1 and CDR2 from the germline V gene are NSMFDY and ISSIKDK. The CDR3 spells CSVLLCSKELELGDTCSWDTRQMFF.

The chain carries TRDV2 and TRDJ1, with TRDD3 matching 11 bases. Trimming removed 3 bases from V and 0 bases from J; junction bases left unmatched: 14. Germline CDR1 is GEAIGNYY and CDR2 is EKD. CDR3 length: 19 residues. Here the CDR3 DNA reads TGTGCCTGTGACGGGAAAGCTGTTGGGGGATACGCGTACACCGATAAACTCATCTTT. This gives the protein CACDGKAVGGYAYTDKLIF.

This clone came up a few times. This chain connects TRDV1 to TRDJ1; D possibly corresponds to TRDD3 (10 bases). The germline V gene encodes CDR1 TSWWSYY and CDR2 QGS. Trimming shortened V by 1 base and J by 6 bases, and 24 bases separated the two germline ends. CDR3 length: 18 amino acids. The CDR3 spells CALGERNLPTTGGYKLIF. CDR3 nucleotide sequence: TGTGCTCTTGGGGAACGGAACCTTCCTACGACTGGGGGATATAAACTCATCTTT.

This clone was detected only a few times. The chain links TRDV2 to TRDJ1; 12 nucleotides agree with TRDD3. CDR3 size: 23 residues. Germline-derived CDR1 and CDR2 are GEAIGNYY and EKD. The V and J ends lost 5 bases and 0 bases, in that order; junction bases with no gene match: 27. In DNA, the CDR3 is TGTGCCTGTGCAAAGCTTCCTAATACGGGAGTTTACTGGGGGATACCGTACACCGATAAACTCATCTTT. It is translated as CACAKLPNTGVYWGIPYTDKLIF.

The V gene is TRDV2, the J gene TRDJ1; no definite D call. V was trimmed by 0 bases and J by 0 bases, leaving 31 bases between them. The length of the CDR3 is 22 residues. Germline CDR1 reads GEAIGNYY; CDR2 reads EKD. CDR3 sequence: CACDTAALLYDSGLGYTDKLIF. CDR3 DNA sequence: TGTGCCTGTGACACCGCGGCTCTACTCTACGATAGCGGGCTTGGTTACACCGATAAACTCATCTTT.

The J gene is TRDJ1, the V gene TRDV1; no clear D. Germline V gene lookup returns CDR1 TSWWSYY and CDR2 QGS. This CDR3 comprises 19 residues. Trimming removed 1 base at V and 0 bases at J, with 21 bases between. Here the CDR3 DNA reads TGTGCTCTTGGGGAACAGGGCTCCCCACCGGTCATGTACACCGATAAACTCATCTTT. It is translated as CALGEQGSPPVMYTDKLIF.

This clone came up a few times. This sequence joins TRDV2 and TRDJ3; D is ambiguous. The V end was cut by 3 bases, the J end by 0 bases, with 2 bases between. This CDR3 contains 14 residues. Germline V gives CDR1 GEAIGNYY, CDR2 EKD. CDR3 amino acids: CACDGSWDTRQMFF. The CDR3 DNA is TGTGCCTGTGACGGCTCCTGGGACACCCGACAGATGTTTTTC.

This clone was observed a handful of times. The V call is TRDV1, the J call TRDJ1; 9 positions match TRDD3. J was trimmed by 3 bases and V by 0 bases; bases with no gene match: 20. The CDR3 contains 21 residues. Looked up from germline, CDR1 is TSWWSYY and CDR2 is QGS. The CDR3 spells CALGELEFGTGLGDQADKLIF. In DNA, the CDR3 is TGTGCTCTTGGGGAACTTGAATTCGGCACTGGGCTGGGGGATCAGGCCGATAAACTCATCTTT.

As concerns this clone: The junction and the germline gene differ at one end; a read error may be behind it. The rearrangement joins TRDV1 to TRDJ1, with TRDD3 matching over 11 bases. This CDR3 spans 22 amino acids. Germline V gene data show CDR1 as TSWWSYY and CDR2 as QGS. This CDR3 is CALGELAPPPGDWGITTDKPIF. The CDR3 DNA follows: TGTGCTCTTGGGGAACTGGCCCCACCACCGGGGGACTGGGGGATAACGACCGATAAACCCATCTTT.

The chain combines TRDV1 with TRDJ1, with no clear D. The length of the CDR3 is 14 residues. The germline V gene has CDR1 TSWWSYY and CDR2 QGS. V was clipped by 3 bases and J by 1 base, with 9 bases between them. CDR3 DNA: TGTGCTCTTGGGGACTTCGGGGCCACCGATAAACTCATCTTT. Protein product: CALGDFGATDKLIF.

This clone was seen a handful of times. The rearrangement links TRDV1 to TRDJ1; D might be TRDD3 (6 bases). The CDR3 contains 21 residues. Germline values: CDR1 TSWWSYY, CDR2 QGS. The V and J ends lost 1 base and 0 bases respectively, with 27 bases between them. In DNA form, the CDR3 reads TGTGCTCTTGGGGAACCCCCCCTTACTGGGAGAGTACATACGGACACCGATAAACTCATCTTT. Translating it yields CALGEPPLTGRVHTDTDKLIF.

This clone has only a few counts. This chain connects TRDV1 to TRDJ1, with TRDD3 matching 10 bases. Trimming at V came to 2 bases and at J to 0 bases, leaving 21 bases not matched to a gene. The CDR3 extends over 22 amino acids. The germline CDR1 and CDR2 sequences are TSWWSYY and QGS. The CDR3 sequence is CALGERPSSRYWGIYDTDKLIF. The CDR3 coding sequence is TGTGCTCTTGGGGAAAGGCCTTCCTCACGTTACTGGGGGATCTACGACACCGATAAACTCATCTTT.

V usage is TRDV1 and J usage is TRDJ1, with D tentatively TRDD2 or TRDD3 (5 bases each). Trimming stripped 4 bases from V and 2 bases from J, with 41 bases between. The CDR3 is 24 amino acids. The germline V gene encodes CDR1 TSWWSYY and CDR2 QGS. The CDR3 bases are TGTGCTCTTGGGGTTCTTGGGCCTCCTCAAACCTACCCTAAGAGGGGGGGGTTGACCGATAAACTCATCTTT. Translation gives CALGVLGPPQTYPKRGGLTDKLIF.

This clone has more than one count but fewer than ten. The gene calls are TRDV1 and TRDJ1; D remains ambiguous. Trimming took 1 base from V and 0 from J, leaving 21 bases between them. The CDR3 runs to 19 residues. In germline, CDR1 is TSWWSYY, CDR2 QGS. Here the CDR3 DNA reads TGTGCTCTTGGGGAACCGTCTTACCTCAAGCCGATGTACACCGATAAACTCATCTTT. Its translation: CALGEPSYLKPMYTDKLIF.

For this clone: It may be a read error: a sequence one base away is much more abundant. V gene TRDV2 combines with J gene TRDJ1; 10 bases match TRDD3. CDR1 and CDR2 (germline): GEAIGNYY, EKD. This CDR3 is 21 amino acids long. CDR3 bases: TGTGCCTGTGACACCAAGAAGTGGGGGATACTTCATTCCCACATCACCGATAACCTCATCTTT. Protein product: CACDTKKWGILHSHITDNLIF.

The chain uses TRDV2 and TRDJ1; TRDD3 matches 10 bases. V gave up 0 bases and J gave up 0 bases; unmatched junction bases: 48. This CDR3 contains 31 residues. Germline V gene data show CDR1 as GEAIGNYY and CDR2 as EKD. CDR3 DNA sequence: TGTGCCTGTGACACCGTGTCACGGACCGAGAATATACTGGGGGATCATTTCCCTTTGCACACCCAAACCTTGTACACCGATAAACTCATCTTT. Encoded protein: CACDTVSRTENILGDHFPLHTQTLYTDKLIF.

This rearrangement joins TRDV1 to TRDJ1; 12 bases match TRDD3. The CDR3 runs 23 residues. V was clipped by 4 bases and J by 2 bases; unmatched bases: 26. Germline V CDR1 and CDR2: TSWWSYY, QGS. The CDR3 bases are TGTGCTCTTGGGGCCCTCTTTCCTTCCTCCGCTCCTGCTGGGGGATACGCAACCGATAAACTCATCTTT. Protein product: CALGALFPSSAPAGGYATDKLIF.

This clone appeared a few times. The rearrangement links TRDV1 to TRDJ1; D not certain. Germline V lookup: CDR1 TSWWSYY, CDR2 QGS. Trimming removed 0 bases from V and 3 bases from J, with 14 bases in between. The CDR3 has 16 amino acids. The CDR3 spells CALGELEPPAADKLIF. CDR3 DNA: TGTGCTCTTGGGGAACTAGAGCCACCGGCGGCCGATAAACTCATCTTT.

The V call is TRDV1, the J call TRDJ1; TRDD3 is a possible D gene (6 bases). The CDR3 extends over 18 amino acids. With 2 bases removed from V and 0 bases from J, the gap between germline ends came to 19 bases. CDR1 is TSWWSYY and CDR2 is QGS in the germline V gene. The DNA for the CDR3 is TGTGCTCTTGGGGAAGTCGTCGAGTGGGGGTCAAACACCGATAAACTCATCTTT. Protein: CALGEVVEWGSNTDKLIF.

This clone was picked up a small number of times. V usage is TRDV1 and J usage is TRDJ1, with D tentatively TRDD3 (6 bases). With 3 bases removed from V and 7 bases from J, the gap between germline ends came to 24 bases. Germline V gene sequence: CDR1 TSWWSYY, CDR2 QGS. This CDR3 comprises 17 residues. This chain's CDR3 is CALGDPAGRGEAPKLIF. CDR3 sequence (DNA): TGTGCTCTTGGGGACCCTGCTGGGAGGGGGGAAGCCCCTAAACTCATCTTT.

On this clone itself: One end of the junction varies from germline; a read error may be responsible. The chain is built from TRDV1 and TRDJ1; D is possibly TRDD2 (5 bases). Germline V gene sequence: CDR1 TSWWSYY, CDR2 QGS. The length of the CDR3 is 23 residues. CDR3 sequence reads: CALGELEVAYPDTSYGYTDKLIF. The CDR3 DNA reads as TGTGCTCTTGGAGAACTAGAAGTAGCCTACCCTGACACCTCTTACGGGTACACCGATAAACTCATCTTT.

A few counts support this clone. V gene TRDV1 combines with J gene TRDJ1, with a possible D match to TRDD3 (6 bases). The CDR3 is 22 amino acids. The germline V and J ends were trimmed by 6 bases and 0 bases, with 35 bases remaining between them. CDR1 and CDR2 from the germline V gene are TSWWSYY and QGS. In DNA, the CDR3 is TGTGCTCTTGGAGTATCCCCAGAGCGCCCCAGGGAGTGGGGGGCGAACACCGATAAACTCATCTTT. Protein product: CALGVSPERPREWGANTDKLIF.

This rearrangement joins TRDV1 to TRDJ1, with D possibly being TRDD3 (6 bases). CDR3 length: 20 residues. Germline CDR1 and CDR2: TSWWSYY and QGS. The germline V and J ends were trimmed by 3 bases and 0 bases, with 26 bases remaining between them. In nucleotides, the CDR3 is TGTGCTCTTGGGGACCTCCTCCTTTCGTCTCTGGGGAAAAACACCGATAAACTCATCTTT. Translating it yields CALGDLLLSSLGKNTDKLIF.